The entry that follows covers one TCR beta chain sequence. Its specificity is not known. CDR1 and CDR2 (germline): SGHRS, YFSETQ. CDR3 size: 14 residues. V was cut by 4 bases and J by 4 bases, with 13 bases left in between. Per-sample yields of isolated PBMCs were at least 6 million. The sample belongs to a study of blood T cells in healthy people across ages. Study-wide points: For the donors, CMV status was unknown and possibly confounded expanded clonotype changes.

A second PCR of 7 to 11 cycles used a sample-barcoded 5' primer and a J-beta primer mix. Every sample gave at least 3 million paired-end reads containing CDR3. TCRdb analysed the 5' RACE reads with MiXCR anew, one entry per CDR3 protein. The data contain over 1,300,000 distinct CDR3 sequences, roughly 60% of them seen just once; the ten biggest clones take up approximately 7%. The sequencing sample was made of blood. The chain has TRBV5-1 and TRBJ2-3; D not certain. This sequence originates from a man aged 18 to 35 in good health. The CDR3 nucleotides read TGCGCCAGCAGCACTACTCCTTTCCCAGATACGCAGTATTTT. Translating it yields CASSTTPFPDTQYF.